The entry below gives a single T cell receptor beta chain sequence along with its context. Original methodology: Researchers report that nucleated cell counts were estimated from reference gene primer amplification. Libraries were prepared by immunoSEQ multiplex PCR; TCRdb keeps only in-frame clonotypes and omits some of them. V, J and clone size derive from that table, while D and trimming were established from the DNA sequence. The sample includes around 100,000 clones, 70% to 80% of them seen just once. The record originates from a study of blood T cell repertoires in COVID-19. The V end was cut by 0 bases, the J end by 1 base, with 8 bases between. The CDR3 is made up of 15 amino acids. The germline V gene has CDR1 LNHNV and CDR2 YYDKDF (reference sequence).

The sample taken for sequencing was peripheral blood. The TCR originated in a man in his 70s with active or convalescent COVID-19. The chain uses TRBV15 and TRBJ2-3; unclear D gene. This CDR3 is CATSRDKQRTDTQYF. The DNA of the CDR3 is TGTGCCACCAGCAGAGATAAACAGCGCACAGATACGCAGTATTTT.